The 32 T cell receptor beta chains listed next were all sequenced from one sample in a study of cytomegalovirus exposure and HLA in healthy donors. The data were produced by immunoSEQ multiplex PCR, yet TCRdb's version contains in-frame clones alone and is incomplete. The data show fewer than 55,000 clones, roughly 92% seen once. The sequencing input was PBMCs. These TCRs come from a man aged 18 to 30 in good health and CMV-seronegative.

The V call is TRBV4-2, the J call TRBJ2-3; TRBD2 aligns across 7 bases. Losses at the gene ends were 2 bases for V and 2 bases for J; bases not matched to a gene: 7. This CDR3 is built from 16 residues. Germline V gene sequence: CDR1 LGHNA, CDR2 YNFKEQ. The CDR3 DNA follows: TGTGCCAGCAGCCAACGAGCGGGACTCAACACAGATACGCAGTATTTT. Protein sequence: CASSQRAGLNTDTQYF.

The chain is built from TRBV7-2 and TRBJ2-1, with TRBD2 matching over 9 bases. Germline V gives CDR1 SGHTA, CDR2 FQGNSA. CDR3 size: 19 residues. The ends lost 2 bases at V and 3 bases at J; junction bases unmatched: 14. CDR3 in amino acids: CASSLRLAVGEWDYNEQFF. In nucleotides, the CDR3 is TGTGCCAGCAGCTTAAGACTAGCGGTAGGAGAGTGGGACTACAATGAGCAGTTCTTC.

In DNA, the CDR3 is TGCGCCAGCAGGATAGGGACAAGAAGCACAGATACGCAGTATTTT. As protein: CASRIGTRSTDTQYF. V and J are TRBV10-2 and TRBJ2-3; D might be TRBD1 (6 bases). CDR3 length: 15 amino acids. The V gene lost 6 bases and the J gene lost 0 bases, with 13 bases spanning the gap. Per germline, CDR1 WSHSY and CDR2 SAAADI.

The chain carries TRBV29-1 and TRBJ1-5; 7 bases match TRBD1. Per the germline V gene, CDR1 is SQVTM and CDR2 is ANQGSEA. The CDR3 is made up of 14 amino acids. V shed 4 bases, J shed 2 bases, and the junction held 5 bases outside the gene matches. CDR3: CSVASTGGNQPQHF. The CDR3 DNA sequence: TGCAGCGTTGCGTCAACAGGGGGCAATCAGCCCCAGCATTTT.

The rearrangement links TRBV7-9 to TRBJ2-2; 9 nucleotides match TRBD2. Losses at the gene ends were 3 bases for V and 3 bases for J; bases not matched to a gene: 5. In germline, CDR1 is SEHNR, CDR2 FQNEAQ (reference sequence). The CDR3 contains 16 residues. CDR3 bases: TGTGCCAGCAGCTTCTTAGCGGGAGAGGACACCGGGGAGCTGTTTTTT. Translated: CASSFLAGEDTGELFF.

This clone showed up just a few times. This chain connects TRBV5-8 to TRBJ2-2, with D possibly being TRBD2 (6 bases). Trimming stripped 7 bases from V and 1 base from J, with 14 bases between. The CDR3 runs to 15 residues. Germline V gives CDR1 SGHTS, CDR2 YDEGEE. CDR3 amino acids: CASQPGTVNTGELFF. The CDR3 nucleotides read TGTGCCAGCCAACCCGGGACTGTGAACACCGGGGAGCTGTTTTTT.

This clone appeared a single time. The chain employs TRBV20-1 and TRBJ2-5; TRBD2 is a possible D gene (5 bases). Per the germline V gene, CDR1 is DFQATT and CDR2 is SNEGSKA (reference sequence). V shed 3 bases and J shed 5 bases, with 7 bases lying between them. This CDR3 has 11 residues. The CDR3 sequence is CSARTTETQYF. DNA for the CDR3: TGCAGTGCTAGGACTACGGAGACCCAGTACTTC.

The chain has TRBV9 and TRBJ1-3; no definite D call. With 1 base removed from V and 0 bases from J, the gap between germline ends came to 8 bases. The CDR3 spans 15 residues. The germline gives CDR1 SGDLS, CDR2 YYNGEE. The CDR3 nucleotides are TGTGCCAGCAGCGTATTGGCAGACTCTGGAAACACCATATATTTT. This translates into CASSVLADSGNTIYF.

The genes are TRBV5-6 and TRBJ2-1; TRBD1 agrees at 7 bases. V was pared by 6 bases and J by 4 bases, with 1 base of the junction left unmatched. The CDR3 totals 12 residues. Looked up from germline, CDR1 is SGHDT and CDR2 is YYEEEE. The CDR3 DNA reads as TGTGCCAGCACCAGGGGGTACAATGAGCAGTTCTTC. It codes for CASTRGYNEQFF. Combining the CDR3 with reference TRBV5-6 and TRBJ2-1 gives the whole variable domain DAGVTQSPTHLIKTRGQQVTLRCSPKSGHDTVSWYQQALGQGPQFIFQYYEEEERQRGNFPDRFSGHQFPNYSSELNVNALLLGDSALYLCASTRGYNEQFFGPGTRLTVL.

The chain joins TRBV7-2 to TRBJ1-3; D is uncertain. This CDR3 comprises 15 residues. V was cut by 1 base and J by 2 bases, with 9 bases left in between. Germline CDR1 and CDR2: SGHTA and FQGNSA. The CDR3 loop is CASSLDVTAGNTIYF. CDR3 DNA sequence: TGTGCCAGCAGCTTAGATGTAACAGCTGGAAACACCATATATTTT.

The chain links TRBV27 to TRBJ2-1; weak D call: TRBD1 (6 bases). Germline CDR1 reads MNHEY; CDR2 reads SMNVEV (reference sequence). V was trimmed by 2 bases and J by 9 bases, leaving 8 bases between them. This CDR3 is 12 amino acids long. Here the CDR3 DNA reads TGTGCCAGCAGTTTAAGCAGGGGTGAGCAGTTCTTC. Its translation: CASSLSRGEQFF.

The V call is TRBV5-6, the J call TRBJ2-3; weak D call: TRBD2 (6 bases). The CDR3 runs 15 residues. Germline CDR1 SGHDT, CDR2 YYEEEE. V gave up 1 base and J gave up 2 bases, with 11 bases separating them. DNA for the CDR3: TGTGCCAGCAGCTTGTCGGGACTGATCACAGATACGCAGTATTTT. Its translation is CASSLSGLITDTQYF. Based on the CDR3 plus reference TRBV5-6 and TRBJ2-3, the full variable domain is DAGVTQSPTHLIKTRGQQVTLRCSPKSGHDTVSWYQQALGQGPQFIFQYYEEEERQRGNFPDRFSGHQFPNYSSELNVNALLLGDSALYLCASSLSGLITDTQYFGPGTRLTVL.

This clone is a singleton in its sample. The CDR3 loop reads CASSLAGAQETQYF. In nucleotides, the CDR3 is TGTGCCAGCAGCCTAGCGGGAGCTCAAGAGACCCAGTACTTC. The chain combines TRBV7-3 with TRBJ2-5, with 10 bases matching TRBD2. Unmatched junction bases numbered 2, after V lost 5 bases and J lost 2 bases. This CDR3 spans 14 amino acids. Germline CDR1 SGHTA, CDR2 FQGTGA.

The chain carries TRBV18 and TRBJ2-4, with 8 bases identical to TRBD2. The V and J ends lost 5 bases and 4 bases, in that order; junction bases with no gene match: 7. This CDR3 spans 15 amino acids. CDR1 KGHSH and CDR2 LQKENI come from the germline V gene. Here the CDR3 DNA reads TGTGCCAGCTCAAGGCCGGGAGGGGTGAAAAACATTCAGTACTTC. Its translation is CASSRPGGVKNIQYF.

CDR3 sequence: CASSEDRVDTGELFF. DNA of the CDR3: TGTGCCAGCAGCGAGGACAGGGTGGACACCGGGGAGCTGTTTTTT. The chain is built from TRBV9 and TRBJ2-2; 8 positions match TRBD1. Unmatched junction bases numbered 4, after V lost 3 bases and J lost 3 bases. Germline V gene lookup returns CDR1 SGDLS and CDR2 YYNGEE. CDR3 size: 15 residues.

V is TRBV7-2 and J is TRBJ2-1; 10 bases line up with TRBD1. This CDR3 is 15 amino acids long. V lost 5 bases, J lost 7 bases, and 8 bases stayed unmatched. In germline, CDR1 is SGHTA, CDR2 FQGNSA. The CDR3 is CASSLGTGVGNEQFF. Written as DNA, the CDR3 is TGTGCCAGCAGCCTTGGGACAGGGGTTGGGAATGAGCAGTTCTTC.

CDR3 sequence (DNA): TGTGCCAGCAGCTTAGGGGCGGGGACCAACACCGGGGAGCTGTTTTTT. Translated, it gives CASSLGAGTNTGELFF. The chain couples TRBV11-1 to TRBJ2-2; TRBD2 might be the D (6 bases). Germline CDR1 SGHAT, CDR2 FQDESV (reference sequence). This CDR3 contains 16 residues. Trimming cost V 1 base and J 2 bases, with 11 bases left between them.

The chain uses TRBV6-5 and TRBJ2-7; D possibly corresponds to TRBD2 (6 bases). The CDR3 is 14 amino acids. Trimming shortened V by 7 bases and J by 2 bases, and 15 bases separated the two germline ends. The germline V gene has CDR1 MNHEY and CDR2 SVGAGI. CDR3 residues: CASTPRDSAYEQYF. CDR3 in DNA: TGTGCCAGCACCCCGAGGGACTCCGCCTACGAGCAGTACTTC.

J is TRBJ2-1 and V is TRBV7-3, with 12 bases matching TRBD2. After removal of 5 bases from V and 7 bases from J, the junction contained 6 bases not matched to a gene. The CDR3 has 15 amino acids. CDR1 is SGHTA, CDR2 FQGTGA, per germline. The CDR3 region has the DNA TGTGCCAGCAGCCCAACTAGCGGGAGGATGAATGAGCAGTTCTTC. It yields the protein CASSPTSGRMNEQFF. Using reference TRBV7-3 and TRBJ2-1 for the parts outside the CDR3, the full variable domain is GAGVSQTPSNKVTEKGKYVELRCDPISGHTALYWYRQSLGQGPEFLIYFQGTGAADDSGLPNDRFFAVRPEGSVSTLKIQRTERGDSAVYLCASSPTSGRMNEQFFGPGTRLTVL.

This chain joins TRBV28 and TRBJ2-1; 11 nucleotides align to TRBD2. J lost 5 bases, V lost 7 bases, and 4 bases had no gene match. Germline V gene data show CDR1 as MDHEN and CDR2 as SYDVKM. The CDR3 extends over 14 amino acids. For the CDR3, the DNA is TGTGCCAGCATACCGGGACTAGCGGACAATGAGCAGTTCTTC. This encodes CASIPGLADNEQFF.

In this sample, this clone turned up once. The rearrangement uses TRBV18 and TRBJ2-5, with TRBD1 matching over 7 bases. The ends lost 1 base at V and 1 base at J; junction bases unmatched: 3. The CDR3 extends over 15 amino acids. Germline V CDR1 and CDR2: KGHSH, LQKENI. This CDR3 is CASSPQRQGQETQYF. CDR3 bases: TGTGCCAGCTCACCACAGAGACAGGGCCAAGAGACCCAGTACTTC. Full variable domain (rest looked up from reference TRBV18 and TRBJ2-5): NAGVMQNPRHLVRRRGQEARLRCSPMKGHSHVYWYRQLPEEGLKFMVYLQKENIIDESGMPKERFSAEFPKEGPSILRIQQVVRGDSAAYFCASSPQRQGQETQYFGPGTRLLVL.

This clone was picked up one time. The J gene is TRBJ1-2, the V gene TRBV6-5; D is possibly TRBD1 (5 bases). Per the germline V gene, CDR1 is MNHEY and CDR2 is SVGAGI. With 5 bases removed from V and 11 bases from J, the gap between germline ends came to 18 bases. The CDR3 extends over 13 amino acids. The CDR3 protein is CASSADGGGGYTF. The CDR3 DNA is TGTGCCAGCAGTGCGGACGGGGGTGGGGGGTACACCTTC.

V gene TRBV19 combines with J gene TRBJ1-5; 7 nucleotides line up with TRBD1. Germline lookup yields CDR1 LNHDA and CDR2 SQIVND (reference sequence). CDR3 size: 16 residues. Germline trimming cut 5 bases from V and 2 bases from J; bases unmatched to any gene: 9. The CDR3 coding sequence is TGTGCCAGTAGTGCCAAATCTACAGGGGGCAATCAGCCCCAGCATTTT. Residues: CASSAKSTGGNQPQHF. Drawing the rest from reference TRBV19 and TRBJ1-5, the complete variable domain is DGGITQSPKYLFRKEGQNVTLSCEQNLNHDAMYWYRQDPGQGLRLIYYSQIVNDFQKGDIAEGYSVSREKKESFPLTVTSAQKNPTAFYLCASSAKSTGGNQPQHFGDGTRLSIL.

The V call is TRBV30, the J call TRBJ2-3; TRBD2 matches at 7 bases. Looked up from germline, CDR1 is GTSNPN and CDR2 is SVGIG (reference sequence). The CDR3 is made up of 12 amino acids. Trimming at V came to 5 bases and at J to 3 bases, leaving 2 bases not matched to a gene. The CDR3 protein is CAWGGLTDTQYF. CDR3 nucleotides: TGTGCCTGGGGGGGACTAACAGATACGCAGTATTTT. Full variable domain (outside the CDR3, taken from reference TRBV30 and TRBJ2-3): SQTIHQWPATLVQPVGSPLSLECTVEGTSNPNLYWYRQAAGRGLQLLFYSVGIGQISSEVPQNLSASRPQDRQFILSSKKLLLSDSGFYLCAWGGLTDTQYFGPGTRLTVL.

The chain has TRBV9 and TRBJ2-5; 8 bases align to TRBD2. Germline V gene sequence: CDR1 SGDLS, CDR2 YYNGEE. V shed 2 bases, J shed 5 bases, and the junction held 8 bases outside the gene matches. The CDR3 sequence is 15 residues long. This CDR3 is CASSVAGGPWETQYF. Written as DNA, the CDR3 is TGTGCCAGCAGCGTCGCGGGAGGTCCCTGGGAGACCCAGTACTTC. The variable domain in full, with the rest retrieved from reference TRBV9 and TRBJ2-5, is DSGVTQTPKHLITATGQRVTLRCSPRSGDLSVYWYQQSLDQGLQFLIQYYNGEERAKGNILERFSAQQFPDLHSELNLSSLELGDSALYFCASSVAGGPWETQYFGPGTRLLVL.

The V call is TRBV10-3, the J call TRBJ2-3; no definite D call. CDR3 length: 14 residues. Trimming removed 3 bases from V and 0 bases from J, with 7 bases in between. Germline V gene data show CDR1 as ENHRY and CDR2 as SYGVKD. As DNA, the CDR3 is TGTGCCATCAGTGAAACTCAAAGCACAGATACGCAGTATTTT. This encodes CAISETQSTDTQYF.

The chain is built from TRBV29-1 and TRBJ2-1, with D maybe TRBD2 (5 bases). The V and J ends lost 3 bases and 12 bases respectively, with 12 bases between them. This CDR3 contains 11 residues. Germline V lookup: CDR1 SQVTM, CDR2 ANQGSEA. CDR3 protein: CSVETRLAQFF. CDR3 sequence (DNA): TGCAGCGTTGAGACAAGGCTAGCGCAGTTCTTC.

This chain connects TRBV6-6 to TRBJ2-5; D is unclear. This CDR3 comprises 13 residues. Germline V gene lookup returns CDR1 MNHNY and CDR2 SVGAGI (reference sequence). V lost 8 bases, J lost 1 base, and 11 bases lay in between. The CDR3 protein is CASGPRVQETQYF. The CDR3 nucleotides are TGTGCCAGCGGTCCTCGAGTCCAAGAGACCCAGTACTTC.

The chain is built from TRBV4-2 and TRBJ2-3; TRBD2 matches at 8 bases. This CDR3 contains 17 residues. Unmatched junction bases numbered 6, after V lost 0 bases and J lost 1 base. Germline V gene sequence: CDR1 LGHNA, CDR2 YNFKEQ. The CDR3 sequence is CASSQDSAGGGTDTQYF. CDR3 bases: TGTGCCAGCAGCCAAGACTCCGCGGGAGGCGGCACAGATACGCAGTATTTT.

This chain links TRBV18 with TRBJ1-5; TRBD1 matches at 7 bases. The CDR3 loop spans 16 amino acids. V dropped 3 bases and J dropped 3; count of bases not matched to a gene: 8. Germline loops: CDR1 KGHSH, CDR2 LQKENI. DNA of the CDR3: TGTGCCAGCTCACCGAATCCGGGACAGATCAATCAGCCCCAGCATTTT. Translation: CASSPNPGQINQPQHF. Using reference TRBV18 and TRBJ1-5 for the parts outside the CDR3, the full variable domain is NAGVMQNPRHLVRRRGQEARLRCSPMKGHSHVYWYRQLPEEGLKFMVYLQKENIIDESGMPKERFSAEFPKEGPSILRIQQVVRGDSAAYFCASSPNPGQINQPQHFGDGTRLSIL.

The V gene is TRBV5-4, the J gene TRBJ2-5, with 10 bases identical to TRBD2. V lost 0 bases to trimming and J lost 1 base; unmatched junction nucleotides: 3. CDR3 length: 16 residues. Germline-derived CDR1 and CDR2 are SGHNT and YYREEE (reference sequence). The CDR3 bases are TGTGCCAGCAGCTTGGAACTAGCGGGAATCCAAGAGACCCAGTACTTC. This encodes CASSLELAGIQETQYF.

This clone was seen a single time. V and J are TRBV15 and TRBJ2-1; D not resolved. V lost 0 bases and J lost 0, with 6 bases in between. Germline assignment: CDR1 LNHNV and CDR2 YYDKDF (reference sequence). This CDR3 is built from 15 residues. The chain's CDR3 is CATSRERSSYNEQFF. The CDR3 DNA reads TGTGCCACCAGCAGAGAGCGGAGCTCCTACAATGAGCAGTTCTTC.